These 18 T cell receptor beta chains came from one sample sequenced in a study of T cells expressing NK-cell markers. TCRdb reprocessed the 5' RACE reads and stores each CDR3 protein as one record, lacking DNA. This table holds some 140,000 distinct CDR3 sequences. The sample was blood T cells: a sorted CD56 or NKG2C T cell subset, CD4+ or CD8+ T cells, or bulk PBMC T cells (not recorded which). The receptor set was obtained from a woman aged 45-59 years in good health.

The rearrangement uses TRBV4-1 and TRBJ2-5; TCRdb reports TRBD2, a call that lacks DNA to check it against. CDR1 is MGHRA, CDR2 YSYEKL, per germline. This CDR3 is built from 15 residues. CDR3 residues: CASSQLAGVGETQYF.

The chain links TRBV11-2 to TRBJ2-3; the D call from TCRdb, TRBD1, cannot be confirmed without DNA. The CDR3 spans 14 residues. CDR1 is SGHAT and CDR2 is FQNNGV in the germline V gene. This CDR3 reads CASSLELPARTQYF.

The V and J genes are TRBV11-2 and TRBJ1-5; TCRdb indicates TRBD1, and absent DNA this call remains unverified. The CDR3 loop spans 15 amino acids. The germline CDR1 and CDR2 sequences are SGHAT and FQNNGV. The CDR3 is CASSADRGTGQPQHF.

This chain joins TRBV13 and TRBJ2-3; checking the TCRdb D call of TRBD2 is not possible without DNA. Germline assignment: CDR1 PRHDT and CDR2 FYEKMQ (reference sequence). The CDR3 totals 13 residues. The CDR3 region is CASSSRASGSQYF.

V gene TRBV10-3 combines with J gene TRBJ2-7. The CDR3 totals 12 residues. The germline V gene has CDR1 ENHRY and CDR2 SYGVKD. The CDR3 reads CATTTESYEQYF.

The chain links TRBV6-2 or TRBV6-3 to TRBJ2-2; the D call from TCRdb, TRBD2, cannot be confirmed without DNA. This CDR3 has 12 amino acids. Germline V gene lookup returns CDR1 MNHEY and CDR2 SVGEGT. Here the CDR3 reads CASTSWAGELFF.

The chain employs TRBV7-9 and TRBJ2-1; TCRdb proposes TRBD2, but this gene call is untestable without DNA. Per the germline V gene, CDR1 is SEHNR and CDR2 is FQNEAQ (reference sequence). CDR3 length equals 14 residues. CDR3 protein: CASSPVGGQPEQFF.

This chain's CDR3 is CATSDFAVGDYTF. V gene TRBV24-1 combines with J gene TRBJ1-2. The germline gives CDR1 KGHDR, CDR2 SFDVKD. This CDR3 has 13 amino acids.

The chain combines TRBV20-1 with TRBJ2-1; with no DNA, the TCRdb D assignment of TRBD2 cannot be verified. The CDR3 has 14 residues. Germline loops: CDR1 DFQATT, CDR2 SNEGSKA (reference sequence). CDR3 in amino acids: CSADLARSYNEQFF.

This chain connects TRBV27 to TRBJ2-2; TCRdb names TRBD2, which stays unverified in the absence of DNA. The CDR3 spans 14 residues. The V gene's germline CDR1 is MNHEY and CDR2 SMNVEV (reference sequence). CDR3 protein: CASRQGGSTGELFF.

The rearrangement uses TRBV6-5 and TRBJ2-3; no DNA is available, so the TRBD2 call from TCRdb remains unchecked. The CDR3 sequence is 13 residues long. Germline V CDR1 and CDR2: MNHEY, SVGAGI. The CDR3 loop is CASGLADTDTQYF.

This sequence joins TRBV4-1 and TRBJ2-1; TCRdb calls TRBD2, which cannot be checked without DNA. Germline V lookup: CDR1 MGHRA, CDR2 YSYEKL. The CDR3 has 15 residues. The CDR3 reads CASSAWSSGSNEQFF.

The rearrangement uses TRBV5-1 and TRBJ2-3; there is no DNA to check the TCRdb D call of TRBD2. CDR1 and CDR2 from the germline V gene are SGHRS and YFSETQ. This CDR3 is built from 17 residues. This chain's CDR3 is CASSLIGTSGITDTQYF.

The chain joins TRBV29-1 to TRBJ1-2. Germline CDR1 and CDR2: SQVTM and ANQGSEA. CDR3 size: 12 residues. This chain's CDR3 is CSVRLANYGYTF.

This sequence joins TRBV28 and TRBJ2-1; TCRdb gives TRBD1 as the D gene, but with no DNA this cannot be confirmed. Germline V lookup: CDR1 MDHEN, CDR2 SYDVKM. There are 14 residues in the CDR3. This chain's CDR3 is CASSLAGRWDEQFF.

The chain carries TRBV9 and TRBJ1-6; TCRdb indicates TRBD1, and absent DNA this call remains unverified. The germline gives CDR1 SGDLS, CDR2 YYNGEE. The CDR3 contains 14 residues. This CDR3 reads CASGGDREDSPLHF. The whole variable domain, filled in from reference TRBV9 and TRBJ1-6, reads DSGVTQTPKHLITATGQRVTLRCSPRSGDLSVYWYQQSLDQGLQFLIQYYNGEERAKGNILERFSAQQFPDLHSELNLSSLELGDSALYFCASGGDREDSPLHFGNGTRLTVT.

The genes are TRBV11-2 and TRBJ2-5. The V gene's germline CDR1 is SGHAT and CDR2 FQNNGV. This CDR3 has 13 amino acids. The CDR3 spells CASSLEGIETQYF.

The chain couples TRBV6-5 to TRBJ2-6; TCRdb designates TRBD1, a call that cannot be tested without DNA. The length of the CDR3 is 17 residues. Germline CDR1 reads MNHEY; CDR2 reads SVGAGI. The CDR3 region is CASSPVGGGAGANVLTF.